The text below deals with one TCR beta chain. Which antigen it targets is not known. Mismatch with germline at one junction end may stem from a read error. The sample comes from a study of blood T cell repertoires in COVID-19 (dated by TCRdb to the early 2020s). Notes on the research overall: Collaborator samples came from the United States, Italy and Spain and covered acute and convalescent phases of COVID-19. Deeply sampled blood TCRbeta repertoires from subjects exposed to, actively infected with, or recovered from COVID-19 were included in the dataset. A de-identified subject ID, COVID-19 status, age in years and sex were almost always included in the sample metadata. Samples were obtained from the ongoing ImmuneRACE study (first 160 participants) and from 1,200 or so subjects provided by 6 global collaborators. The prospective study material was composed of cDNA or gDNA derived from T cells, B-cell-depleted T cells, or PBMCs. The repertoires were released in a freely available public database intended as a resource for research on the immune response to SARS-CoV-2. Where available, HLA class I and class II types were taken from metadata supplied by the sample provider and were not determined by assay-based typing. Paper-wide results and their limitations: The amount of clinical and demographic metadata varied by source and participant and was provided uncurated.

The germline V gene sets CDR1 to LGHNA and CDR2 to YSLEER. Counted from cysteine to phenylalanine, this CDR3 has 14 amino acids. The sequence is cut down to CDR3 DNA, 42 bases in frame from base 1. TCRbeta CDR3 regions were amplified from genomic DNA using the immunoSEQ Assay, a bias-controlled multiplex PCR. The paper's processing steps were these. The number of nucleated cells in each sample was estimated by amplification of reference gene primers within the assay. Sequence reads were collapsed and filtered to measure the absolute abundance of every unique TCRbeta CDR3 rearrangement. For each sample, productive Simpson clonality was calculated by taking the square root of Simpson's diversity index across productive rearrangements. TCRdb's version of the immuneACCESS table is confined to in-frame rearrangements and falls short of the full clone set. An unresolved V gene accounts for under half of the shortfall where checked; the remainder is of unknown origin. The DNA gave D and trimming, while V, J and clone size come from that table. Here the sample has under 300,000 clones; 80% to 85% occur a single time. The ten biggest clones cover 3.4% of the sample.

Participants in the prospective study were enrolled through a virtual design, were aged roughly 18 to 100 years, and lived in roughly 24 United States geographic areas. Cohort assignment in the prospective study relied on participant-reported clinical history from a screening survey and a study questionnaire. Recovered participants in ImmuneRACE Cohort 3 were defined as having two consecutive negative NP/OP PCR tests, clearance from a healthcare professional, or resolution of symptoms. Each participant in the prospective study had whole blood, serum and a nasopharyngeal or oropharyngeal swab collected by mobile phlebotomists. Prospective study participants could optionally give additional blood draws and questionnaires over an approximately two-month period. Blood samples from the prospective study were shipped frozen or at room temperature prior to DNA extraction.

The receptor chain draws on TRBV4-3 and TRBJ1-2, with a weak D call of TRBD1 (6 bases match). The sequenced material came from PBMCs or T cells enriched from blood (not recorded which). The TCR comes from a man over 45 who had recovered from COVID-19. The nucleotide sequence is given as TGCGCCAGCAGCAAAGACAGGAGGAACTATGGCTACACCTTC. Its amino acids are CASSKDRRNYGYTF.